The T cell receptor beta chain under discussion was sequenced for a study of blood T cells in healthy people across ages. Findings and limits, study-wide: Older age coincided with a roughly linear decline in TCR beta diversity per million T cells.

For the second PCR, which ran for about 6 to 12 cycles, a sample-barcoded 5' primer and a J-beta primer mix were used. TCRdb used MiXCR to reprocess the 5' RACE reads, holding one entry per CDR3 protein. The sample has about 800,000 distinct CDR3 sequences; around 50% are singletons. This clonotype occurred many times. Its target is not known. Trimming took 2 bases from V and 5 from J, leaving 10 bases between them. The CDR3 is 13 amino acids. CDR1 is SQVTM and CDR2 is ANQGSEA in the germline V gene. Samples each yielded at least 5 micrograms of total RNA. The rearrangement joins TRBV29-1 to TRBJ2-4; TRBD2 is a possible D gene (6 bases). This TCR was recovered from a man older than 75 in good health. Sequencing used blood. DNA for the CDR3: TGCAGCGTTGAACTAGCGACCGAAAACATTCAGTACTTC. Residues: CSVELATENIQYF.